A selection of T cell receptor beta chains follows, all from one sample in a study of cytomegalovirus exposure and HLA in healthy donors. Data came from immunoSEQ multiplex PCR; TCRdb stores just in-frame clones and leaves some out. This repertoire shows about 82,000 clones, around 10% found once; its top ten account for more than 20%. Source material: PBMCs. The receptors come from a man between 60 and 75 years old in good health and CMV-seropositive. The CDR3 runs from the conserved cysteine through the conserved F or W. Fields, in order: CDR3 protein, CDR3 DNA, clone size, V gene, J gene, D gene. The D gene is left open where the match is weak. Only some rows state a clone size, as once, few, many or a class for expanded clones.

CATSRDRVAGVYNEQFF	TGTGCCACCAGCAGAGATAGGGTAGCGGGAGTATACAATGAGCAGTTCTTC	few	TRBV15	TRBJ2-1	TRBD2
CASSLQGTGDYGYTF	TGTGCCAGCAGCTTACAGGGGACAGGGGACTATGGCTACACCTTC	few	TRBV7-6	TRBJ1-2	TRBD1
CASSLSTTGNTEAFF	TGTGCCAGCAGCTTATCTACTACAGGGAACACTGAAGCTTTCTTT	-	TRBV7-2	TRBJ1-1	-
CASSTAGSSYEQYF	TGTGCCAGTAGTACAGCGGGGAGCTCCTACGAGCAGTACTTC	-	TRBV19	TRBJ2-7	TRBD2
CASRAGTGGTEAFF	TGTGCCAGCAGGGCCGGGACAGGGGGAACTGAAGCTTTCTTT	few	TRBV7-3	TRBJ1-1	TRBD1
CASSPRLAGGPSAQYF	TGTGCCAGCAGCCCCAGACTAGCGGGAGGGCCATCGGCGCAGTATTTT	few	TRBV7-3	TRBJ2-3	TRBD2
CASSGAMNTEAFF	TGTGCCAGCAGTGGGGCCATGAACACTGAAGCTTTCTTT	-	TRBV6-1	TRBJ1-1	-
CASSFSGTGVTGELFF	TGTGCCAGCAGCTTCTCCGGGACAGGGGTCACCGGGGAGCTGTTTTTT	-	TRBV5-6	TRBJ2-2	TRBD1
CASSTLDRGNSPLHF	TGTGCCAGCAGCACCCTCGACAGGGGAAATTCACCCCTCCACTTT	-	TRBV9	TRBJ1-6	TRBD1
CASRSGGTEAFF	TGTGCCAGCAGGTCAGGGGGCACTGAAGCTTTCTTT	few	TRBV28	TRBJ1-1	TRBD1
CASKGLGAGGPETQYF	TGTGCCAGCAAGGGACTAGGGGCGGGAGGGCCAGAGACCCAGTACTTC	few	TRBV2	TRBJ2-5	TRBD2
CASSQTGGGGGNYGYTF	TGCGCCAGCAGCCAGACAGGGGGGGGCGGGGGTAACTATGGCTACACCTTC	few	TRBV4-1	TRBJ1-2	TRBD1
CASSSGQGGAYNSPLHF	TGTGCCAGCAGCTCGGGACAGGGAGGCGCCTATAATTCACCCCTCCACTTT	-	TRBV7-9	TRBJ1-6	TRBD1
CASSPLGGSSYEQYF	TGTGCCAGCAGCCCCCTTGGCGGGAGCTCCTACGAGCAGTACTTC	few	TRBV6-5	TRBJ2-7	TRBD2
CASGRGGESEQFF	TGTGCCAGCGGGCGGGGAGGAGAAAGTGAGCAGTTCTTC	-	TRBV6-5	TRBJ2-1	-
CASSLRGGTYEQYF	TGTGCCAGCAGTTTGCGGGGGGGGACCTACGAGCAGTACTTC	few	TRBV28	TRBJ2-7	TRBD2
CASRESVYGYTF	TGTGCCAGCAGGGAAAGCGTCTATGGCTACACCTTC	few	TRBV6-5	TRBJ1-2	-
CASCQRVAPVNTGELFF	TGTGCCAGCTGCCAAAGAGTAGCACCCGTGAACACCGGGGAGCTGTTTTTT	few	TRBV2	TRBJ2-2	-
CASSSASAQETQYF	TGCGCCAGCAGCTCCGCGAGTGCCCAAGAGACCCAGTACTTC	few	TRBV5-1	TRBJ2-5	-
CASSLLAGAQETQYF	TGTGCCAGCAGCTTGCTAGCGGGGGCCCAAGAGACCCAGTACTTC	-	TRBV5-4	TRBJ2-5	TRBD2
CALDGIPGTSGGYEQYF	TGTGCCCTGGATGGGATTCCGGGGACTAGCGGGGGCTACGAGCAGTACTTC	few	TRBV30	TRBJ2-7	TRBD2
CASSAGLAGDNEQFF	TGTGCCAGCAGCGCGGGACTAGCGGGGGACAATGAGCAGTTCTTC	-	TRBV7-2	TRBJ2-1	TRBD2
CASSHPVENEQFF	TGTGCCAGTAGTCACCCGGTAGAGAATGAGCAGTTCTTC	-	TRBV19	TRBJ2-1	-
CASSLIQGTYEQYF	TGCGCCAGCAGCTTGATCCAGGGGACCTACGAGCAGTACTTC	-	TRBV5-1	TRBJ2-7	-
CAWQGLGAEPFF	TGTGCCTGGCAGGGTTTGGGTGCTGAACCTTTCTTC	-	TRBV30	TRBJ1-1	-
CASSPRTSGGAATQYF	TGTGCCAGCAGCCCCCGGACTAGCGGGGGGGCGGCTACGCAGTATTTT	-	TRBV7-2	TRBJ2-3	TRBD2
CASTLLAGGHYEQYF	TGTGCCAGCACCTTATTAGCGGGAGGACACTACGAGCAGTACTTC	-	TRBV28	TRBJ2-7	TRBD2
CASSVDLRNTGELFF	TGTGCCAGCAGCGTAGACTTAAGAAACACCGGGGAGCTGTTTTTT	few	TRBV9	TRBJ2-2	-
CASSWLGTIPNTGELFF	TGCGCCAGCAGCTGGCTCGGGACAATACCGAACACCGGGGAGCTGTTTTTT	-	TRBV5-1	TRBJ2-2	-
CASSTGSNLQPQHF	TGTGCCAGCAGCACCGGGAGTAACCTTCAGCCCCAGCATTTT	-	TRBV6-6	TRBJ1-5	-
CASSSDTNTEAFF	TGTGCCAGCAGTTCGGACACGAACACTGAAGCTTTCTTT	few	TRBV6-6	TRBJ1-1	-
CASRKMRESTDTQYF	TGTGCCAGTAGGAAGATGCGGGAGAGCACAGATACGCAGTATTTT	few	TRBV19	TRBJ2-3	TRBD2
CASSKHDRTYNEQFF	TGTGCCAGCAGCAAACACGACAGGACCTACAATGAGCAGTTCTTC	many	TRBV6-5	TRBJ2-1	-
CASSMQGQGIYGELFF	TGTGCCAGTAGTATGCAGGGACAGGGGATCTACGGGGAGCTGTTTTTT	-	TRBV19	TRBJ2-2	TRBD1